One sample yielded the 7 T cell receptor beta chains listed below, sequenced in a study of PD-1 blockade in classical Hodgkin lymphoma. The repertoire was sequenced with immunoSEQ multiplex PCR; TCRdb's copy has only in-frame clones and lacks some. Of approximately 98,000 clones listed, 80% to 90% are singletons. With no exception, relapse followed autologous stem cell transplantation in all patients, and brentuximab vedotin exposure varied. The sequencing here drew on peripheral blood mononuclear cells (PBMCs), taken before the second cycle of nivolumab. The source is a human donor with classical Hodgkin lymphoma.

V usage is TRBV19 and J usage is TRBJ1-2, with 9 bases fitting TRBD1. The CDR3 is 15 residues long. Germline lookup yields CDR1 LNHDA and CDR2 SQIVND (reference sequence). J lost 2 bases, V lost 6 bases, and 7 bases had no gene match. CDR3 in amino acids: CASSPGQGLNYGYTF. The CDR3 nucleotides read TGTGCCAGTAGCCCGGGACAGGGCCTCAACTATGGCTACACCTTC.

This chain links TRBV7-9 with TRBJ2-1; D is unresolved. Per the germline V gene, CDR1 is SEHNR and CDR2 is FQNEAQ (reference sequence). V lost 3 bases and J lost 5, with 8 bases in between. The length of the CDR3 is 13 residues. The CDR3 loop reads CASSLPLDNEQFF. CDR3 DNA sequence: TGTGCCAGCAGCTTGCCACTCGACAATGAGCAGTTCTTC.

The J gene is TRBJ2-7, the V gene TRBV10-3; D uncertain. V lost 4 bases, J lost 5 bases, and 6 bases lay in between. This CDR3 is 11 amino acids long. Germline V gene data show CDR1 as ENHRY and CDR2 as SYGVKD. CDR3 DNA: TGTGCCATCAGTGTGTCGAACGAGCAGTACTTC. It translates to CAISVSNEQYF.

V usage is TRBV5-1 and J usage is TRBJ1-4; D ambiguous. Trimming took 4 bases from V and 7 from J, leaving 14 bases between them. In germline, CDR1 is SGHRS, CDR2 YFSETQ. There are 14 residues in the CDR3. The CDR3 region is CASSEGYGGEKLFF. The CDR3 region has the DNA TGCGCCAGCAGCGAGGGTTACGGTGGTGAAAAACTGTTTTTT.

This rearrangement joins TRBV5-4 to TRBJ1-4; TRBD1 matches at 7 bases. This CDR3 has 18 amino acids. V shed 4 bases and J 3 bases; nucleotides not matched to a gene: 15. Germline CDR1 reads SGHNT; CDR2 reads YYREEE (reference sequence). Here the CDR3 reads CASSLAPTGLPANEKLFF. In DNA form, the CDR3 reads TGTGCCAGCAGCCTGGCTCCGACAGGGCTTCCCGCTAATGAAAAACTGTTTTTT.

The genes are TRBV7-2 and TRBJ2-3; 10 nucleotides line up with TRBD2. The germline V gene has CDR1 SGHTA and CDR2 FQGNSA. The CDR3 is 16 amino acids. Unmatched junction bases numbered 11, after V lost 8 bases and J lost 3 bases. The CDR3, as DNA: TGTGCCAGCGGGTATCTAGCGGGAGAACCTACAGATACGCAGTATTTT. Its translation: CASGYLAGEPTDTQYF.

This clone is a singleton in its sample. The rearrangement links TRBV5-1 to TRBJ2-7; 9 bases line up with TRBD1. In germline, CDR1 is SGHRS, CDR2 YFSETQ. V lost 2 bases, J lost 6 bases, and 6 bases stayed unmatched. CDR3 length: 14 residues. The DNA of the CDR3 is TGCGCCAGCAGCTTACTCGGGACAGGGAGCGAGCAGTACTTC. Translating gives CASSLLGTGSEQYF. Based on the CDR3 plus reference TRBV5-1 and TRBJ2-7, the full variable domain is KAGVTQTPRYLIKTRGQQVTLSCSPISGHRSVSWYQQTPGQGLQFLFEYFSETQRNKGNFPGRFSGRQFSNSRSEMNVSTLELGDSALYLCASSLLGTGSEQYFGPGTRLTVT.